The next 32 T cell receptor beta chains were all read from a single sample in a study of blood T cell repertoires in COVID-19. Method: immunoSEQ multiplex PCR; TCRdb's copy keeps in-frame clones and lacks some. Among 55,000 to 90,000 clones listed, roughly four fifths were seen once. The sample consisted of peripheral blood. The receptors derive from a woman aged 60 to 75 with acute or convalescent COVID-19.

The rearrangement links TRBV2 to TRBJ1-2, with TRBD1 identical over 8 bases. Germline trimming cut 5 bases from V and 5 bases from J; bases unmatched to any gene: 7. CDR3 length: 14 residues. Germline CDR1 reads SNHLY; CDR2 reads FYNNEI. In DNA, the CDR3 is TGTGCCAGCAGTACCGGGACAGGATCATATGGCTACACCTTC. Protein sequence: CASSTGTGSYGYTF.

The chain uses TRBV5-5 and TRBJ1-1; 7 nucleotides agree with TRBD1. CDR1 and CDR2 from the germline V gene are SGHKS and YYEKEE (reference sequence). The CDR3 extends over 14 amino acids. With V trimmed by 1 base and J by 1 base, 1 base remained unmatched. CDR3 sequence reads: CASSLSGGNTEAFF. The CDR3 bases are TGTGCCAGCAGCTTGTCAGGGGGGAACACTGAAGCTTTCTTT.

This chain joins TRBV19 and TRBJ1-1; TRBD1 is a possible D gene (6 bases). This CDR3 has 14 amino acids. In germline, CDR1 is LNHDA, CDR2 SQIVND (reference sequence). V was shortened by 5 bases and J by 6 bases, with 16 bases between the two germline ends. CDR3 nucleotides: TGTGCCAGTAGTGTACTAGGGGGAAGCGCTGAAGCTTTCTTT. Amino acids: CASSVLGGSAEAFF.

V usage is TRBV30 and J usage is TRBJ2-7; D perhaps matches TRBD2 (6 bases). The V gene lost 5 bases and the J gene lost 1 base, with 15 bases spanning the gap. CDR3 length equals 14 residues. Germline V gives CDR1 GTSNPN, CDR2 SVGIG (reference sequence). CDR3 DNA: TGTGCCTGGGCCCCCCAGGCGGGGTCCTACGAGCAGTACTTC. It specifies CAWAPQAGSYEQYF.

The genes are TRBV5-6 and TRBJ1-6, with a weak D call TRBD1 (5 bases). Deletions cut 2 bases from V and 7 bases from J, with 10 bases between. The CDR3 loop spans 14 amino acids. Germline assignment: CDR1 SGHDT and CDR2 YYEEEE. CDR3 sequence (DNA): TGTGCCAGCAGCTTCGGCAGGGTGAATTCACCCCTCCACTTT. The encoded protein is CASSFGRVNSPLHF.

The chain is built from TRBV29-1 and TRBJ2-1; D might be TRBD1 (6 bases). This CDR3 is built from 14 residues. V was cut by 6 bases and J by 5 bases, with 17 bases left in between. Germline-derived CDR1 and CDR2 are SQVTM and ANQGSEA. CDR3 sequence reads: CSVTKSTGHNEQFF. The CDR3 bases are TGCAGCGTCACAAAATCGACAGGTCACAATGAGCAGTTCTTC.

The rearrangement uses TRBV6-1 and TRBJ1-6; D gene uncertain. V gave up 1 base and J gave up 0 bases, with 10 bases separating them. CDR1 and CDR2 (germline): MNHNS, SASEGT. The CDR3 sequence is 17 residues long. The CDR3, as DNA: TGTGCCAGCAGTGAAGGCGCCACGAGCTCCTATAATTCACCCCTCCACTTT. It yields the protein CASSEGATSSYNSPLHF.

This rearrangement joins TRBV5-1 to TRBJ2-3; a weak D match, TRBD1 (5 bases). CDR1 and CDR2 (germline): SGHRS, YFSETQ. Between the trimmed V and J ends, which lost 2 bases and 5 bases, there was a span of 9 bases. This CDR3 is 13 amino acids long. CDR3 sequence reads: CASSLPQGDTQYF. CDR3 sequence (DNA): TGCGCCAGCAGCTTACCTCAGGGAGATACGCAGTATTTT.

The chain combines TRBV15 with TRBJ2-3; no definite D call. Per germline, CDR1 LNHNV and CDR2 YYDKDF (reference sequence). The CDR3 covers 18 residues. V shed 0 bases and J shed 3 bases, with 19 bases lying between them. Here the CDR3 reads CATSRDITGFPSTDTQYF. CDR3 in DNA: TGTGCCACCAGCAGAGATATTACGGGTTTTCCCTCGACAGATACGCAGTATTTT.

This clone was found once. The CDR3 DNA reads TGTGCCACCGTACAGGGGGCAAACACCGGGGAGCTGTTTTTT. This gives the protein CATVQGANTGELFF. V usage is TRBV6-5 and J usage is TRBJ2-2; 9 bases match TRBD1. CDR1 and CDR2 (germline): MNHEY, SVGAGI. This CDR3 spans 14 amino acids. The ends lost 10 bases at V and 2 bases at J; junction bases unmatched: 5.

The chain is built from TRBV15 and TRBJ1-2, with 10 positions matching TRBD1. V lost 5 bases and J lost 6; bases outside the gene matches: 3. The CDR3 loop spans 13 amino acids. Germline loops: CDR1 LNHNV, CDR2 YYDKDF (reference sequence). In DNA, the CDR3 is TGTGCCACCAGCCCCGACAGGGGGCATGGCTACACCTTC. Translation: CATSPDRGHGYTF.

For this clone: One junction end does not reproduce the germline sequence, and a read error may be involved. The chain has TRBV29-1 and TRBJ1-1, with a tentative D call TRBD1 (6 bases). This CDR3 contains 12 residues. Germline CDR1 and CDR2: SQVTM and ANQGSEA. DNA for the CDR3: TGCAGCGTTTCCCAGGGGAAGGGTGAAACTTTCTTT. The encoded protein is CSVSQGKGETFF.

The V and J genes are TRBV10-2 and TRBJ1-3, with D unclear. CDR1 is WSHSY, CDR2 SAAADI, per germline. The CDR3 runs 13 residues. Trimming took off 5 bases at V and 0 bases at J, with 5 bases between the two ends. The CDR3 DNA reads as TGCGCCAGCAGTACATCCTCTGGAAACACCATATATTTT. Its protein is CASSTSSGNTIYF.

The CDR3 sequence is CASSVGPDTGFADTQYF. CDR3 nucleotide sequence: TGTGCCAGCAGCGTAGGTCCGGACACAGGGTTCGCAGATACGCAGTATTTT. The V call is TRBV9, the J call TRBJ2-3; D perhaps matches TRBD1 (6 bases). The CDR3 runs 17 residues. The germline CDR1 and CDR2 sequences are SGDLS and YYNGEE. V was shortened by 0 bases and J by 4 bases, with 18 bases between the two germline ends.

The V call is TRBV7-2, the J call TRBJ2-1, with 8 bases matching TRBD2. V lost 2 bases and J lost 3; bases outside the gene matches: 12. Germline values: CDR1 SGHTA, CDR2 FQGNSA. CDR3 size: 18 residues. The CDR3 spells CASSLKDSGVYRYNEQFF. The CDR3 region has the DNA TGTGCCAGCAGCTTAAAGGATAGCGGGGTTTACCGCTACAATGAGCAGTTCTTC.

The chain combines TRBV4-2 with TRBJ1-1; D might be TRBD1 (5 bases). Trimming pared 3 bases from V and 3 bases from J, leaving 11 bases between. Germline CDR1 and CDR2: LGHNA and YNFKEQ. The length of the CDR3 is 14 residues. CDR3 coding DNA: TGTGCCAGCAGCCAGGGGGGTTCGCACACTGAAGCTTTCTTT. It codes for CASSQGGSHTEAFF.

With regard to this clone: The conserved phenylalanine or tryptophan normally closing the CDR3 is absent here, so this likely arose from a read error. It is unclear where the CDR3 begins or ends on the DNA, so no DNA is shown, and the CDR3 is as TCRdb lists it. V gene TRBV7-9 combines with J gene TRBJ2-4; TRBD1 is taken as the D call from the table, unchecked against the DNA. Germline V lookup: CDR1 SEHNR, CDR2 FQNEAQ (reference sequence). The length of the CDR3 is 15 amino acids, counting both ends. The CDR3: CASSLANKGQGEEFI.

This clone is a singleton in its sample. J is TRBJ2-6 and V is TRBV4-1, with 8 bases identical to TRBD1. The CDR3 contains 16 residues. V trimming: 2 bases; J trimming: 2 bases; junction bases outside the gene matches: 2. Germline assignment: CDR1 MGHRA and CDR2 YSYEKL. CDR3 DNA sequence: TGCGCCAGCAGCCAACAGGGGGCAGCTGGGGCCAACGTCCTGACTTTC. It translates to CASSQQGAAGANVLTF.

DNA of the CDR3: TGTGCCAGCTCTCCCCGGGTCACAGATACGCAGTATTTT. Translated, it gives CASSPRVTDTQYF. The chain joins TRBV18 to TRBJ2-3; D unresolved. This CDR3 is 13 amino acids long. Trimming took off 6 bases at V and 2 bases at J, with 9 bases between the two ends. CDR1 and CDR2 from the germline V gene are KGHSH and LQKENI.

The chain uses TRBV6-1 and TRBJ1-4, with 9 bases lining up with TRBD1. The ends lost 2 bases at V and 11 bases at J; junction bases unmatched: 12. Germline values: CDR1 MNHNS, CDR2 SASEGT. The CDR3 consists of 16 residues. CDR3 protein: CASSENQGQGRSKLFF. CDR3 DNA sequence: TGTGCCAGCAGTGAAAATCAGGGACAGGGCCGTAGTAAACTGTTTTTT.

The rearrangement links TRBV5-4 to TRBJ1-2, with 7 bases aligning to TRBD1. V was pared by 3 bases and J by 4 bases, with 9 bases of the junction left unmatched. Looked up from germline, CDR1 is SGHNT and CDR2 is YYREEE (reference sequence). The CDR3 covers 15 residues. The CDR3 protein is CASSSLEGASYGYTF. The CDR3 region has the DNA TGTGCCAGCAGCTCCCTCGAGGGGGCCTCCTATGGCTACACCTTC.

This clone was detected ten times or more. The chain combines TRBV6-6 with TRBJ2-3; a possible D gene is TRBD2 (6 bases). Germline CDR1 and CDR2: MNHNY and SVGAGI (reference sequence). The CDR3 loop spans 16 amino acids. V lost 2 bases and J lost 2, with 14 bases in between. This CDR3 reads CASSYVRDFHTDTQYF. DNA of the CDR3: TGTGCCAGCAGTTACGTCCGGGACTTCCACACAGATACGCAGTATTTT.

This clone was recorded a few times. The chain links TRBV19 to TRBJ1-1; unclear D gene. Per germline, CDR1 LNHDA and CDR2 SQIVND (reference sequence). Trimming stripped 3 bases from V and 5 bases from J, with 10 bases between. The CDR3 totals 13 residues. The CDR3 loop is CASSIGPRTEAFF. The CDR3 nucleotides read TGTGCCAGTAGTATTGGCCCCAGAACTGAAGCTTTCTTT.

V gene TRBV5-1 combines with J gene TRBJ2-5; 12 positions match TRBD1. Unmatched junction bases numbered 5, after V lost 4 bases and J lost 4 bases. This CDR3 spans 15 amino acids. Germline V gives CDR1 SGHRS, CDR2 YFSETQ. The CDR3 spells CASSIRDRGPETQYF. CDR3 DNA: TGCGCCAGCAGCATCCGGGACAGGGGGCCAGAGACCCAGTACTTC. The variable domain in full, with the rest retrieved from reference TRBV5-1 and TRBJ2-5, is KAGVTQTPRYLIKTRGQQVTLSCSPISGHRSVSWYQQTPGQGLQFLFEYFSETQRNKGNFPGRFSGRQFSNSRSEMNVSTLELGDSALYLCASSIRDRGPETQYFGPGTRLLVL.

V usage is TRBV29-1 and J usage is TRBJ1-2; a possible D gene is TRBD1 (6 bases). V was clipped by 3 bases and J by 2 bases, with 10 bases between them. Per germline, CDR1 SQVTM and CDR2 ANQGSEA. This CDR3 spans 13 amino acids. The CDR3 protein is CSVDRDINYGYTF. In DNA form, the CDR3 reads TGCAGCGTTGACCGGGACATCAACTATGGCTACACCTTC.

The chain uses TRBV5-1 and TRBJ1-4; the D gene is possibly TRBD1 (6 bases). Trimming removed 0 bases at V and 8 bases at J, with 14 bases between. The germline CDR1 and CDR2 sequences are SGHRS and YFSETQ. The CDR3 length is 15 residues. CDR3 sequence reads: CASSLGDIGLEKLFF. The CDR3, as DNA: TGCGCCAGCAGCTTGGGGGACATAGGACTCGAAAAACTGTTTTTT.

This chain uses TRBV7-3 with TRBJ1-6; D gene unclear. The CDR3 sequence is 14 residues long. In germline, CDR1 is SGHTA, CDR2 FQGTGA. Trimming shortened V by 5 bases and J by 9 bases, and 14 bases separated the two germline ends. CDR3 region: CASSEYFTGSPLHF. The CDR3 coding sequence is TGTGCCAGCAGCGAATATTTTACCGGTTCACCCCTCCACTTT.

There are a few counts of this clone. The CDR3 DNA sequence: TGCGCCAGCAGATCAGGCCTAGCGGGGAGCACAGATACGCAGTATTTT. Amino acids: CASRSGLAGSTDTQYF. J is TRBJ2-3 and V is TRBV5-1; TRBD2 agrees at 9 bases. The trim removed 5 bases at V and 0 bases at J, leaving 7 bases unmatched. Germline values: CDR1 SGHRS, CDR2 YFSETQ. The CDR3 has 16 amino acids.

This clone came up once. J is TRBJ2-7 and V is TRBV6-1; D gene unclear. The ends were cut back, 2 bases at V and 6 bases at J, with 11 bases in the middle. The CDR3 contains 13 residues. Germline V CDR1 and CDR2: MNHNS, SASEGT. The CDR3 DNA sequence: TGTGCCAGCAGTGAAATCCCGAGAGGCGAGCAGTACTTC. Translation: CASSEIPRGEQYF.

This clone has only one observation. The V and J genes are TRBV7-9 and TRBJ1-1; D gene uncertain. The CDR3 extends over 14 amino acids. V gave up 2 bases and J gave up 2 bases, with 9 bases separating them. CDR1 is SEHNR, CDR2 FQNEAQ, per germline (reference sequence). CDR3 bases: TGTGCCAGCAGCTTACCGCCAGGTAACACTGAAGCTTTCTTT. Translating gives CASSLPPGNTEAFF.

This chain joins TRBV7-3 and TRBJ2-1, with 8 bases aligning to TRBD2. The CDR3 sequence is 19 residues long. Germline V CDR1 and CDR2: SGHTA, FQGTGA. J gave up 0 bases and V 1 base, and 11 bases lay outside the gene matches. CDR3 sequence (DNA): TGTGCCAGCAGCTTAAATCCCTGGCTAGCGGGTAGCTCCTACAATGAGCAGTTCTTC. It yields the protein CASSLNPWLAGSSYNEQFF.

V gene TRBV21-1 combines with J gene TRBJ2-3; TRBD1 is taken as the D call from the table, unchecked against the DNA. TRBV21-1 is a known pseudogene. The CDR3 runs to 15 residues. CDR3 nucleotides: TGTGCCAGCAGGGATGACAGGGCCTGGCTGGCTACGCAGTATTTT. Residues: CASRDDRAWLATQYF.